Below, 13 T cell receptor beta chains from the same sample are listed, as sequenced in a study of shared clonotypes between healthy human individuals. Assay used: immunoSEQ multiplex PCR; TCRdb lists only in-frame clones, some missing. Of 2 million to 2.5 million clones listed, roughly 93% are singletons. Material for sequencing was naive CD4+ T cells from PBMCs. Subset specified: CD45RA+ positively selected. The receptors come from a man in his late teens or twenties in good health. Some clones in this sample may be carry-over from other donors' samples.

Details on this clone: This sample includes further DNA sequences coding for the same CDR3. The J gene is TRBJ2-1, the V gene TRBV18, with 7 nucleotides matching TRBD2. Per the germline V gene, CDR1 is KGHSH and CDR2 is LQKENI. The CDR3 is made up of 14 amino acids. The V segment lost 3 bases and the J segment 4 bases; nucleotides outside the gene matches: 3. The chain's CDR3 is CASSPLAEYNEQFF. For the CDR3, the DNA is TGTGCCAGCTCACCCCTAGCGGAGTACAATGAGCAGTTCTTC.

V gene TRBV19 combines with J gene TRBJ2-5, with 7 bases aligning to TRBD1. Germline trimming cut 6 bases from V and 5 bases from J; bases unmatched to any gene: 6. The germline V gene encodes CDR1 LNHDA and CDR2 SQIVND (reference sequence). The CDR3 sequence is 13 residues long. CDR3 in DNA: TGTGCCAGTAGGGTAGGGGGCGCGGAGACCCAGTACTTC. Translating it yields CASRVGGAETQYF.

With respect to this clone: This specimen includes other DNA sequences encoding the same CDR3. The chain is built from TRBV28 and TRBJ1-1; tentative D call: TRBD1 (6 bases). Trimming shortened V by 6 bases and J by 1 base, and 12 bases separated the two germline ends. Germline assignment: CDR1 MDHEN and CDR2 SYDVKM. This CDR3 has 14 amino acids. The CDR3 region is CASSPTGRNTEAFF. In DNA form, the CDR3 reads TGTGCCAGCAGCCCCACAGGGAGGAACACTGAAGCTTTCTTT. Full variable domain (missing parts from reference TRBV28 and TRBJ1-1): DVKVTQSSRYLVKRTGEKVFLECVQDMDHENMFWYRQDPGLGLRLIYFSYDVKMKEKGDIPEGYSVSREKKERFSLILESASTNQTSMYLCASSPTGRNTEAFFGQGTRLTVV.

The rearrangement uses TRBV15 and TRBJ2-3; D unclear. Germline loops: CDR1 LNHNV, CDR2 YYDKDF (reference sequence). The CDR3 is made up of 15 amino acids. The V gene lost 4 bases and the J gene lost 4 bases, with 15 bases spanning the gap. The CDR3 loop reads CATSTYKGLADTQYF. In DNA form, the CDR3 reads TGTGCCACCAGCACCTATAAGGGTCTAGCAGATACGCAGTATTTT.

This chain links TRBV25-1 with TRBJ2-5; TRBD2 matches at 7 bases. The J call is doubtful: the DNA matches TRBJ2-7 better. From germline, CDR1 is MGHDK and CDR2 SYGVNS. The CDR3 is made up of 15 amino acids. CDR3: CASSASGKSSYEQYF. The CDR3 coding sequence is TGTGCCAGCAGTGCTAGCGGCAAAAGCTCCTACGAGCAGTACTTC.

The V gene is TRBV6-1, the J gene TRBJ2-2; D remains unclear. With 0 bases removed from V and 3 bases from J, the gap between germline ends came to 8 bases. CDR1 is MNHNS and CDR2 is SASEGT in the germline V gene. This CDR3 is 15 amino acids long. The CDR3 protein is CASSEARGYTGELFF. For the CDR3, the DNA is TGTGCCAGCAGTGAAGCGCGTGGTTACACCGGGGAGCTGTTTTTT.

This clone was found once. Written as DNA, the CDR3 is TGCGCCAGCTCTACTCGGGGACAGGAAGGAAACACCATATATTTT. Its translation is CASSTRGQEGNTIYF. This rearrangement joins TRBV5-1 to TRBJ1-3; 8 bases align to TRBD1. This CDR3 has 15 amino acids. Germline trimming cut 7 bases from V and 4 bases from J; bases unmatched to any gene: 10. Germline V CDR1 and CDR2: SGHRS, YFSETQ.

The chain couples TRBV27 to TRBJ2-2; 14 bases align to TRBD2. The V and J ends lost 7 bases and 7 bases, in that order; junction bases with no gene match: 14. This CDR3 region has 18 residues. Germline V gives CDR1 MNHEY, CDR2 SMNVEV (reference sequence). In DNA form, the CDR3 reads TGTGCCAGCAATCCGACTAGCGGGAGGGCCGGGTATCTCGGGGAGCTGTTTTTT. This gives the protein CASNPTSGRAGYLGELFF.

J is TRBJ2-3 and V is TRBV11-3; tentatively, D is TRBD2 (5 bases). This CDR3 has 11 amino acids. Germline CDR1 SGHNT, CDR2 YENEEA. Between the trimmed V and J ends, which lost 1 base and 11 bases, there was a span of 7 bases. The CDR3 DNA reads TGTGCCAGCAGCTTAGCAGCGGAGCAGTATTTT. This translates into CASSLAAEQYF.

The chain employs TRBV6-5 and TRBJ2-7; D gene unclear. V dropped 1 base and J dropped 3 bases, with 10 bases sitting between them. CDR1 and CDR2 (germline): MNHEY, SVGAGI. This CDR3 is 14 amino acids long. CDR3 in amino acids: CASSYYDGNYEQYF. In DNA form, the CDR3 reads TGTGCCAGCAGTTACTACGACGGTAACTACGAGCAGTACTTC.

The CDR3 DNA sequence: TGTGCCAGCAGTCCGCCGGTCCTTTATGGCTACACCTTC. Residues: CASSPPVLYGYTF. The chain combines TRBV28 with TRBJ1-2; D unresolved. The V end was cut by 5 bases, the J end by 5 bases, with 12 bases between. Germline lookup yields CDR1 MDHEN and CDR2 SYDVKM. This CDR3 region has 13 residues.

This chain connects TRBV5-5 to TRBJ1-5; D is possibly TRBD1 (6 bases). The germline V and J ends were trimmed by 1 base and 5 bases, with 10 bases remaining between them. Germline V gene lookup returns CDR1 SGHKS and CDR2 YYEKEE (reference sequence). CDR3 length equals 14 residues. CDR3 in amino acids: CASSLMAGDQPQHF. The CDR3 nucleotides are TGTGCCAGCAGCTTGATGGCAGGGGATCAGCCCCAGCATTTT.

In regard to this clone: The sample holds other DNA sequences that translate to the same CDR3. The CDR3 region has the DNA TGCAGTGCGAGATCGACCTACGAGCAGTACTTC. This translates into CSARSTYEQYF. The chain carries TRBV20-1 and TRBJ2-7; D is unresolved. The CDR3 sequence is 11 residues long. Germline lookup yields CDR1 DFQATT and CDR2 SNEGSKA (reference sequence). The V and J ends lost 6 bases and 2 bases respectively, with 8 bases between them.